This TCR beta chain was retrieved from a study of blood T cells in healthy people across ages. Overall study: About one barcoded beta molecule per two T cells came from capture by template switching. Study-wide results and caveats: Diversity was higher, and naive CD4+ cells more numerous, in long-lived donors than in aged donors.

Per sample, extraction of total RNA gave at least 6 micrograms in every case. Worth noting for this clonotype: Antigen unknown.

PCR was performed a second time for roughly 7 to 12 cycles using a sample-barcoded 5' primer and a J-beta primer mix. TCRdb reanalysed the 5' RACE reads using MiXCR and keeps one entry per CDR3 protein. The table has hundreds of thousands of distinct CDR3 sequences, approximately 53% seen once. Germline lookup yields CDR1 MRHNA and CDR2 SNTAGT. V was pared by 4 bases and J by 5 bases, with 7 bases of the junction left unmatched. This CDR3 has 15 residues. The chain recombines TRBV6-4 with TRBJ2-1; 8 positions agree with TRBD2. Sequencing was performed on blood. This TCR was sampled from a man aged 40-50 years in good health. The chain's CDR3 is CASSVVSGVDNEQFF. For the CDR3, the DNA is TGTGCCAGCAGTGTAGTTAGCGGGGTTGACAATGAGCAGTTCTTC.